This entry describes one TCR beta chain. In the original processing: Estimation of nucleated cell counts was performed using reference gene primer amplification. TCRdb's table, derived via immunoSEQ multiplex PCR, lists solely in-frame clones and lacks some. That table gives V, J and clone size, and the DNA gave D and trimming. The sample lists 250,000 or so clones; about 85% were seen once. Germline CDR1 is KGHSH and CDR2 is LQKENI. The CDR3 runs to 15 residues. J gave up 1 base and V 6 bases, and 7 bases lay outside the gene matches. This record belongs to a study of blood T cell repertoires in COVID-19. About the study: Samples came from the United States, Italy and Spain, spanning acute and convalescent COVID-19.

The rearrangement uses TRBV18 and TRBJ1-1, with 8 positions matching TRBD1. The receptor was derived from a young man who had recovered from COVID-19. Sequenced material: peripheral blood. The CDR3 is CASSPGQGKNTEAFF. CDR3 in DNA: TGTGCCAGCTCGCCCGGACAGGGTAAGAACACTGAAGCTTTCTTT. The variable domain in full, completed from reference TRBV18 and TRBJ1-1, reads NAGVMQNPRHLVRRRGQEARLRCSPMKGHSHVYWYRQLPEEGLKFMVYLQKENIIDESGMPKERFSAEFPKEGPSILRIQQVVRGDSAAYFCASSPGQGKNTEAFFGQGTRLTVV.